Below, 25 T cell receptor beta chains from the same sample are listed, as sequenced in a study of breast tumors, draining lymph nodes, adjacent tissues. Each CDR3 protein gets one entry after TCRdb re-called the multiplex PCR reads with MiXCR. The sample contains some 97,000 distinct CDR3 sequences, about 20% of which appear only once. Axillary draining lymph nodes of breast cancer patients supplied the node samples. Input material: axillary lymph node tissue. These receptor sequences come from a female donor with breast cancer. Some clones in this sample may be carry-over from other donors' samples.

This clonotype was picked up many times. The V and J genes are TRBV20-1 and TRBJ2-3, with 11 positions matching TRBD2. V gave up 5 bases and J gave up 1 base; unmatched junction bases: 2. The length of the CDR3 is 14 residues. Germline lookup yields CDR1 DFQATT and CDR2 SNEGSKA (reference sequence). In DNA form, the CDR3 reads TGCAGTGCTCCACTAGCGGGGGGCACAGATACGCAGTATTTT. Amino acid sequence: CSAPLAGGTDTQYF.

This clonotype came up a few times. A much larger clone differs from this one at a single base, so this may be a read error. V is TRBV5-1 and J is TRBJ2-7; D ambiguous. The CDR3 length is 13 residues. CDR1 and CDR2 (germline): SGHRS, YFSETQ. CDR3 DNA sequence: TGCGCCAGCAGCGTCGGGTTAACCTACGAGCGGTACTTC. It yields the protein CASSVGLTYERYF.

This clonotype has at least ten counts. The CDR3 nucleotides read TGCAGTGCTTCACTAGCGGGGGCCCCGCTTACGCAGTATTTT. It is translated as CSASLAGAPLTQYF. J is TRBJ2-3 and V is TRBV20-1; 11 nucleotides align to TRBD2. Germline V CDR1 and CDR2: DFQATT, SNEGSKA (reference sequence). The CDR3 runs 14 residues. V was pared by 5 bases and J by 8 bases, with 9 bases of the junction left unmatched.

This clonotype was counted ten times or more. V is TRBV2 and J is TRBJ2-7, with D hard to call. Per germline, CDR1 SNHLY and CDR2 FYNNEI. Trimming stripped 3 bases from V and 3 bases from J, with 12 bases between. CDR3 length: 14 residues. As DNA, the CDR3 is TGTGCCAGCAGTGATAAGATAATTTACTACGAGCAGTACTTC. Translated, it gives CASSDKIIYYEQYF.

Ten or more counts support this clonotype. The chain carries TRBV5-1 and TRBJ1-3; D gene ambiguous. CDR3 length equals 16 residues. Germline CDR1 reads SGHRS; CDR2 reads YFSETQ. Trimming pared 0 bases from V and 0 bases from J, leaving 10 bases between. The CDR3 protein is CASSLEFINSGNTIYF. Here the CDR3 DNA reads TGCGCCAGCAGCTTGGAATTTATCAACTCTGGAAACACCATATATTTT. Looking up the rest from reference TRBV5-1 and TRBJ1-3 gives the full variable domain: KAGVTQTPRYLIKTRGQQVTLSCSPISGHRSVSWYQQTPGQGLQFLFEYFSETQRNKGNFPGRFSGRQFSNSRSEMNVSTLELGDSALYLCASSLEFINSGNTIYFGEGSWLTVV.

This clonotype occurred many times. The chain combines TRBV5-6 with TRBJ1-6; D call uncertain. There are 13 residues in the CDR3. Trimming cost V 4 bases and J 16 bases, with 18 bases left between them. From germline, CDR1 is SGHDT and CDR2 YYEEEE. The CDR3 reads CASSPAGGPTLHF. In DNA form, the CDR3 reads TGTGCCAGCAGCCCCGCGGGCGGCCCGACACTCCACTTT.

Notes on this clonotype: It may be a read error: a sequence one base away is much more abundant. The V and J genes are TRBV12-3 or TRBV12-4 and TRBJ2-5, with D maybe TRBD1 (6 bases). The CDR3 is made up of 15 amino acids. CDR3 amino acids: CASSSRGHVGEAQYF. In nucleotides, the CDR3 is TGTGCCAGCAGTTCCAGGGGACACGTGGGAGAGGCCCAGTACTTC.

At least ten counts were recorded for this clonotype. The CDR3, as DNA: TGTGCCAGCAGAAGACTAGGACGGGACTATGGCTACACCTTC. Translated, it gives CASRRLGRDYGYTF. This chain uses TRBV27 with TRBJ1-2; D is unclear. Germline assignment: CDR1 MNHEY and CDR2 SMNVEV (reference sequence). CDR3 length: 14 amino acids. The V gene lost 6 bases and the J gene lost 3 bases, with 14 bases spanning the gap.

Comment on this clonotype: This may stem from a read error, because a much larger clone lies one nucleotide away. V gene TRBV24-1 combines with J gene TRBJ2-7; a weak D match, TRBD1 (5 bases). This CDR3 is built from 15 residues. The germline gives CDR1 KGHDR, CDR2 SFDVKD. This chain's CDR3 is CATSDSKTGPYGQYF. The CDR3 region has the DNA TGTGCCACCAGTGATTCGAAAACAGGTCCCTACGGGCAGTACTTC.

The sample holds many counts of this clonotype. The CDR3 is CASSLDAGGYEQYF. DNA of the CDR3: TGCGCCAGCAGCTTGGATGCAGGGGGCTACGAGCAGTACTTC. This rearrangement joins TRBV5-1 to TRBJ2-7; TRBD1 matches 7 bases. This CDR3 spans 14 amino acids. From germline, CDR1 is SGHRS and CDR2 YFSETQ. V was clipped by 0 bases and J by 3 bases; unmatched bases: 3. The whole variable domain, remainder taken from reference TRBV5-1 and TRBJ2-7, is KAGVTQTPRYLIKTRGQQVTLSCSPISGHRSVSWYQQTPGQGLQFLFEYFSETQRNKGNFPGRFSGRQFSNSRSEMNVSTLELGDSALYLCASSLDAGGYEQYFGPGTRLTVT.

The table lists this clonotype with many counts. The CDR3 loop is CSAIAGVNYGYTF. CDR3 sequence (DNA): TGCAGTGCTATCGCGGGGGTCAACTATGGCTACACCTTC. V and J are TRBV20-1 and TRBJ1-2; possible D gene TRBD1, 5 bases. The CDR3 is 13 residues long. V dropped 4 bases and J dropped 2 bases, with 11 bases sitting between them. Germline V CDR1 and CDR2: DFQATT, SNEGSKA (reference sequence).

This clonotype was counted many times. V gene TRBV5-6 combines with J gene TRBJ1-6; D unresolved. V lost 6 bases to trimming and J lost 5 bases, with 9 bases between them. Germline-derived CDR1 and CDR2 are SGHDT and YYEEEE. This CDR3 region has 13 residues. The CDR3 nucleotides are TGTGCCAGCAAAGGGTCGCATAATTCACCCCTCCACTTT. Translated, it gives CASKGSHNSPLHF.

This clonotype has a count of ten or more. The V call is TRBV7-6, the J call TRBJ2-7; a possible D gene is TRBD2 (6 bases). The CDR3 has 14 amino acids. Trimming removed 4 bases from V and 0 bases from J, with 10 bases in between. Per the germline V gene, CDR1 is SGHVS and CDR2 is FNYEAQ. This chain's CDR3 is CASSSRGTSYEQYF. The CDR3 nucleotides read TGTGCCAGCAGCTCCCGGGGGACCTCCTACGAGCAGTACTTC. Full variable domain (missing parts from reference TRBV7-6 and TRBJ2-7): GAGVSQSPRYKVTKRGQDVALRCDPISGHVSLYWYRQALGQGPEFLTYFNYEAQQDKSGLPNDRFSAERPEGSISTLTIQRTEQRDSAMYRCASSSRGTSYEQYFGPGTRLTVT.

The rearrangement links TRBV20-1 to TRBJ2-5, with D tentatively TRBD1 (6 bases). V was clipped by 1 base and J by 3 bases, with 18 bases between them. There are 16 residues in the CDR3. The germline V gene encodes CDR1 DFQATT and CDR2 SNEGSKA (reference sequence). This CDR3 is CSARGARGWDEETQYF. The DNA of the CDR3 is TGCAGTGCTAGAGGGGCCAGGGGATGGGACGAAGAGACCCAGTACTTC.

As for this clonotype: This sequence may be a read error, since a much larger clone differs from it by one base. This chain connects TRBV12-3 or TRBV12-4 to TRBJ2-7, with D possibly being TRBD1 or TRBD2 (5 bases each). The CDR3 is made up of 13 amino acids. CDR3 DNA sequence: TGTGCCAGCAGTTTTCTCTGGGGGAGAGAGCGGTACTTC. Translating it yields CASSFLWGRERYF.

Worth noting for this clonotype: One base away lies a much larger clone, so this may be a sequencing read error. The chain is built from TRBV20-1 and TRBJ1-4, with D tentatively TRBD1 (5 bases). The CDR3 has 16 amino acids. The germline V gene encodes CDR1 DFQATT and CDR2 SNEGSKA (reference sequence). The V gene lost 2 bases and the J gene lost 13 bases, with 26 bases spanning the gap. As DNA, the CDR3 is TGCAGTGCTAGACCCTTATCCGGGCAGGTTTATGGGGGACTGTTTTTT. Amino acids: CSARPLSGQVYGGLFF.

The sample holds many counts of this clonotype. The rearrangement uses TRBV3-1 and TRBJ2-5; no definite D call. The V gene lost 1 base and the J gene lost 4 bases, with 4 bases spanning the gap. Germline CDR1 is LGHDT and CDR2 is YNNKEL (reference sequence). The CDR3 runs 12 residues. CDR3 DNA: TGTGCCAGCAGCCAAGTGAGAGAGACCCAGTACTTC. Protein product: CASSQVRETQYF.

This clonotype was seen at least ten times. The J gene is TRBJ2-7, the V gene TRBV10-2; D gene unclear. The CDR3 runs 13 residues. Germline CDR1 WSHSY, CDR2 SAAADI. V was shortened by 3 bases and J by 3 bases, with 9 bases between the two germline ends. The CDR3 region has the DNA TGCGCCAGCAGTGATAGCCCCCTCTACGAGCAGTACTTC. It specifies CASSDSPLYEQYF.

V usage is TRBV7-6 and J usage is TRBJ1-1, with D unclear. CDR3 length: 13 residues. V gave up 1 base and J gave up 0 bases, with 3 bases separating them. Per germline, CDR1 SGHVS and CDR2 FNYEAQ. This CDR3 is CASSLEMNTEAFF. CDR3 nucleotide sequence: TGTGCCAGCAGCTTAGAGATGAACACTGAAGCTTTCTTT.

A word on this clonotype: The junction and the germline gene differ at one end; a read error may be behind it. The CDR3 DNA sequence: TGTGCCAGCAGCCAAGATCTCGGGACAGTCTCTGGAGACACCATATATTTT. Protein product: CASSQDLGTVSGDTIYF. The chain joins TRBV14 to TRBJ1-3; 7 nucleotides match TRBD1. The CDR3 loop spans 17 amino acids. The V gene's germline CDR1 is SGHDN and CDR2 FVKESK.

This clonotype was seen at least ten times. This chain joins TRBV11-2 and TRBJ2-7; 7 bases are shared with TRBD2. Trimming removed 5 bases from V and 7 bases from J; junction bases left unmatched: 14. The germline gives CDR1 SGHAT, CDR2 FQNNGV. The CDR3 is made up of 15 amino acids. Here the CDR3 DNA reads TGTGCCAGCAGCCCGTACGGGACTGTGCGGGGGGAGCAGTACTTC. Translating gives CASSPYGTVRGEQYF.

V and J are TRBV19 and TRBJ1-5; TRBD1 is a possible D gene (6 bases). V was trimmed by 5 bases and J by 4 bases, leaving 15 bases between them. Looked up from germline, CDR1 is LNHDA and CDR2 is SQIVND (reference sequence). CDR3 length equals 15 residues. CDR3 protein: CASSQGSSSNQPQHF. The CDR3 DNA sequence: TGTGCCAGTAGTCAGGGGTCTTCGTCAAATCAGCCCCAGCATTTT.

Regarding this clonotype: A much larger clone differs from this one at a single base, so this may be a read error. The J gene is TRBJ1-5, the V gene TRBV7-2; D is unresolved. Germline V gene sequence: CDR1 SGHTA, CDR2 FQGNSA. The CDR3 length is 15 residues. CDR3 protein: CAGSPLVGGNQPQHF. The CDR3 DNA reads as TGTGCCGGCAGCCCGTTGGTTGGCGGCAATCAGCCCCAGCATTTT.

The sample holds one count of this clonotype. The chain couples TRBV20-1 to TRBJ2-1; no clear D. The CDR3 is 13 residues long. Trimming shortened V by 3 bases and J by 5 bases, and 11 bases separated the two germline ends. CDR1 DFQATT and CDR2 SNEGSKA come from the germline V gene (reference sequence). CDR3 amino acids: CSASGESDNEQFF. CDR3 sequence (DNA): TGCAGTGCTAGTGGGGAATCGGACAATGAGCAGTTCTTC.

Ten or more counts support this clonotype. The J gene is TRBJ2-7, the V gene TRBV3-1, with D perhaps given as TRBD1 or TRBD2 (5 bases each). CDR1 is LGHDT and CDR2 is YNNKEL in the germline V gene (reference sequence). The CDR3 loop spans 13 amino acids. Trimming shortened V by 3 bases and J by 7 bases, and 13 bases separated the two germline ends. CDR3 amino acids: CASSQMPGREQYF. The CDR3 bases are TGTGCCAGCAGCCAGATGCCGGGGCGGGAGCAGTACTTC.